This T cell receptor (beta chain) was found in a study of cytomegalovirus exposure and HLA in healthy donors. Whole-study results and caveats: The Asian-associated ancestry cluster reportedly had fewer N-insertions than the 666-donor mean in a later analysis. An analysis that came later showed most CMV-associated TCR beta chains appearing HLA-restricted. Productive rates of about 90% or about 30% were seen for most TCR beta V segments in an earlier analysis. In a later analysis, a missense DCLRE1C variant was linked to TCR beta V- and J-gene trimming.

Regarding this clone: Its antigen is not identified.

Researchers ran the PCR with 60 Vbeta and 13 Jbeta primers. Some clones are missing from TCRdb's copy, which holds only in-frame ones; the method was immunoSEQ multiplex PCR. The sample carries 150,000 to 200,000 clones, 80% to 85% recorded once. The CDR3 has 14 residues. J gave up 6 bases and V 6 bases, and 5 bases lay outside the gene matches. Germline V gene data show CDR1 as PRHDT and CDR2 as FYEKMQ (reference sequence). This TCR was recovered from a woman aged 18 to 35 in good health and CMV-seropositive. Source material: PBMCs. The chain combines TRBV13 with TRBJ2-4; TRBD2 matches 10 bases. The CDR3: CASRRAGGGNIQYF. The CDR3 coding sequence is TGTGCCAGCAGACGAGCGGGGGGGGGAAACATTCAGTACTTC.